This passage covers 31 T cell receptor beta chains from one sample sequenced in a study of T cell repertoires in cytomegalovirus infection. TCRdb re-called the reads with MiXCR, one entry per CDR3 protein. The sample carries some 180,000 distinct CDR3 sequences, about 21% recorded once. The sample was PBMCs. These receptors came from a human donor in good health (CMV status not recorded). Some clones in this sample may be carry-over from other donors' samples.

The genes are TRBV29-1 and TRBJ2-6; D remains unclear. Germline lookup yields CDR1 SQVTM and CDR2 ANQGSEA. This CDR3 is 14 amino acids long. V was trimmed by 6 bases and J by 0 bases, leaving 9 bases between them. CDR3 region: CSVGNYSGANVLTF. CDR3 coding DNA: TGCAGCGTGGGAAATTACTCTGGGGCCAACGTCCTGACTTTC.

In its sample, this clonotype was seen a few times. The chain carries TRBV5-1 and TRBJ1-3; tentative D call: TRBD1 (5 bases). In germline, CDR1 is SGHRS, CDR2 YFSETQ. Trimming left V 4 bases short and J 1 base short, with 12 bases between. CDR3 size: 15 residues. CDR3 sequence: CASSLPGPSGNTIYF. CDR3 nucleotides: TGCGCCAGCAGCCTACCGGGACCGTCTGGAAACACCATATATTTT.

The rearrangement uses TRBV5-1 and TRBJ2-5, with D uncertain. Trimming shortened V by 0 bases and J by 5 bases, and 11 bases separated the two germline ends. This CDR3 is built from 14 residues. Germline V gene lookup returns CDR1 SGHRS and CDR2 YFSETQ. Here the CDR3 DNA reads TGCGCCAGCAGCTTGGGTTTGCTTCAGGAGACCCAGTACTTC. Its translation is CASSLGLLQETQYF.

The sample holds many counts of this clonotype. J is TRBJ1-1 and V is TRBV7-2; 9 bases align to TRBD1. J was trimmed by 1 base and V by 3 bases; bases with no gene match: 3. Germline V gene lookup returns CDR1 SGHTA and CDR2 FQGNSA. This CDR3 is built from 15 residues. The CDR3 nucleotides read TGTGCCAGCAGCTTCACAGGGGGCGGGAACACTGAAGCTTTCTTT. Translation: CASSFTGGGNTEAFF. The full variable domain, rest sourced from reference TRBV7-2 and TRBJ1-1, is GAGVSQSPSNKVTEKGKDVELRCDPISGHTALYWYRQSLGQGLEFLIYFQGNSAPDKSGLPSDRFSAERTGGSVSTLTIQRTQQEDSAVYLCASSFTGGGNTEAFFGQGTRLTVV.

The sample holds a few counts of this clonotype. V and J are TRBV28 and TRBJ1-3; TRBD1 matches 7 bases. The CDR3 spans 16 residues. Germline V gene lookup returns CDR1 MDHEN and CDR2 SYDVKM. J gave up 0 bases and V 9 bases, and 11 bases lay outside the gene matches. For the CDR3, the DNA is TGTGCCAGACTCCGGGACAGATGGTTCTCTGGAAACACCATATATTTT. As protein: CARLRDRWFSGNTIYF.

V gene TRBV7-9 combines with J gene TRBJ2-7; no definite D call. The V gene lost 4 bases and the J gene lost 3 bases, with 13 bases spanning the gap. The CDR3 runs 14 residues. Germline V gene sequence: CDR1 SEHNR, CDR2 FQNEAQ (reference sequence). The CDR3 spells CASSSYTTYYEQYF. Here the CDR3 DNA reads TGTGCCAGCAGCTCGTACACTACGTACTACGAGCAGTACTTC.

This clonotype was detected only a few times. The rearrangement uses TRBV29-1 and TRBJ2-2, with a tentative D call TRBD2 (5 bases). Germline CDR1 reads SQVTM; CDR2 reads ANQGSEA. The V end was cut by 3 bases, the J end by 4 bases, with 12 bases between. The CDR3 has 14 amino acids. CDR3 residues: CSVERLAATGELFF. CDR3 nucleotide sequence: TGCAGCGTTGAGAGGCTAGCTGCCACCGGGGAGCTGTTTTTT.

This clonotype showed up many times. CDR3 amino acids: CASSFGAQGYTGELFF. The DNA for the CDR3 is TGTGCCAGCAGCTTCGGAGCACAGGGGTACACCGGGGAGCTGTTTTTT. V usage is TRBV7-6 and J usage is TRBJ2-2, with TRBD1 identical over 7 bases. The V and J ends lost 3 bases and 3 bases, in that order; junction bases with no gene match: 7. Germline V gene lookup returns CDR1 SGHVS and CDR2 FNYEAQ. The CDR3 loop spans 16 amino acids.

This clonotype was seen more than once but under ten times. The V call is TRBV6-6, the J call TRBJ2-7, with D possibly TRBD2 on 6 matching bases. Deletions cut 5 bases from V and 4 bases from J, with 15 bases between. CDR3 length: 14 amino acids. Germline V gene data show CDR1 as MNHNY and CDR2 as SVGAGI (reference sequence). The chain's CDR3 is CASSTRDSTYEQYF. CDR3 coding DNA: TGTGCCAGCAGTACACGGGACTCGACATACGAGCAGTACTTC.

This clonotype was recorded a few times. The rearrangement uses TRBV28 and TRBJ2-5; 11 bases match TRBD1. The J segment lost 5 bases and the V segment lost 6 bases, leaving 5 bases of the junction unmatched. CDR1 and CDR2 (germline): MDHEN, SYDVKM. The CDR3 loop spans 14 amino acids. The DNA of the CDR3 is TGTGCCAGCAGCCGGACAGGGGGCTCTGAGACCCAGTACTTC. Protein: CASSRTGGSETQYF.

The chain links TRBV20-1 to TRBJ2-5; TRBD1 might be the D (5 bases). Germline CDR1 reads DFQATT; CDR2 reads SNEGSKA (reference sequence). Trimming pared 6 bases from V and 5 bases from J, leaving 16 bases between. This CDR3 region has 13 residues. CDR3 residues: CSALRRGTETQYF. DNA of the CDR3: TGCAGTGCCCTACGTAGGGGAACGGAGACCCAGTACTTC.

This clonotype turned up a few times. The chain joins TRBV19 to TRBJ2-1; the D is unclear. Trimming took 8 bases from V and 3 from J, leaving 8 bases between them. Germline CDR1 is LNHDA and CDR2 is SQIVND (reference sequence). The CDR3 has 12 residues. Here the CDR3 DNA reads TGTGCCAGTGGTACACACTACAATGAGCAGTTCTTC. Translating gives CASGTHYNEQFF.

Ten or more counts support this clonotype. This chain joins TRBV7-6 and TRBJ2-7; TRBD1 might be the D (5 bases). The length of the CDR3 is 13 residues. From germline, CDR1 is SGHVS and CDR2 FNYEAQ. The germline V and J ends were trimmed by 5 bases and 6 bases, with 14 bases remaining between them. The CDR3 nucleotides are TGTGCCAGCAGCCCAAGAGCTGGGGCCGAGCAGTACTTC. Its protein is CASSPRAGAEQYF.

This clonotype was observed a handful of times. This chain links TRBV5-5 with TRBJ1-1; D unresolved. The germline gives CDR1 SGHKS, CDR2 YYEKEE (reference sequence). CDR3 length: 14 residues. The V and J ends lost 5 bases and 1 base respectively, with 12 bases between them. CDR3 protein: CASRLGPGNTEAFF. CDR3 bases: TGTGCCAGCAGACTAGGGCCAGGGAACACTGAAGCTTTCTTT.

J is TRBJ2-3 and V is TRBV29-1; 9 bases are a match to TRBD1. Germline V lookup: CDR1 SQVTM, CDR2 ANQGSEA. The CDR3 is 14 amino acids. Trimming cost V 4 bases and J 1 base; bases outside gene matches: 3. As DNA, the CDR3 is TGCAGCGTTGGGACAGGGGCACGCACAGATACGCAGTATTTT. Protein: CSVGTGARTDTQYF.

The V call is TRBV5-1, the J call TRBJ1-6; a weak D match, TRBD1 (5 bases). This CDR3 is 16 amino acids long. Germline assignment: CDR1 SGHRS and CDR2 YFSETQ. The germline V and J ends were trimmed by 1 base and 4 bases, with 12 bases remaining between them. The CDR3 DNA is TGCGCCAGCAGCTTGAGGGGCCCGGAATATAATTCACCCCTCCACTTT. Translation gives CASSLRGPEYNSPLHF.

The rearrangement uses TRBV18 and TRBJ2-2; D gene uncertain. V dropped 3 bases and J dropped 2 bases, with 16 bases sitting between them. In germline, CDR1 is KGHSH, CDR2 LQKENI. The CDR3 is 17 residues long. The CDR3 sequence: CASSPSLRTSNTGELFF. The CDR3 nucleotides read TGTGCCAGCTCACCGAGTCTGAGGACCTCCAACACCGGGGAGCTGTTTTTT.

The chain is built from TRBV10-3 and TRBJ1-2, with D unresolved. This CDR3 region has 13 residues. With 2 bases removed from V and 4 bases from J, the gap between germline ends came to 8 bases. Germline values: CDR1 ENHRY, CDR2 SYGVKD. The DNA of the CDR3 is TGTGCCATCAGTGAGGGGGAGGCCTATGGCTACACCTTC. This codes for CAISEGEAYGYTF.

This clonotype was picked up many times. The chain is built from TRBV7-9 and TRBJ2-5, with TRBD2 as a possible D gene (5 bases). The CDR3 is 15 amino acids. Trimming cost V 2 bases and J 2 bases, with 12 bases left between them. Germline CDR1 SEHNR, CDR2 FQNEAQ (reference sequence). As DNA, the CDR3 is TGTGCCAGCAGCTTAAGCCTAGCTGGTCAAGAGACCCAGTACTTC. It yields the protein CASSLSLAGQETQYF.

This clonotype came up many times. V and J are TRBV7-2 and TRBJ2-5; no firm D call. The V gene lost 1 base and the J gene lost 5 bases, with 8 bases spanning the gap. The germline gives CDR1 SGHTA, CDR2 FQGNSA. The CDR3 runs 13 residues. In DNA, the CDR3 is TGTGCCAGCAGCTTAGGTTCGGAGGAGACCCAGTACTTC. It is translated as CASSLGSEETQYF. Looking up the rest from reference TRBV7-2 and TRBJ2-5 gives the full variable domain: GAGVSQSPSNKVTEKGKDVELRCDPISGHTALYWYRQSLGQGLEFLIYFQGNSAPDKSGLPSDRFSAERTGGSVSTLTIQRTQQEDSAVYLCASSLGSEETQYFGPGTRLLVL.

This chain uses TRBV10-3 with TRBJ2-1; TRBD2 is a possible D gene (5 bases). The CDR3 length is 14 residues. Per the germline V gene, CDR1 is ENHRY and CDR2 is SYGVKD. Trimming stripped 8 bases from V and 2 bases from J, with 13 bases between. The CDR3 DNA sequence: TGTGCCATCTGGCAGGACGGGGCCTACAATGAGCAGTTCTTC. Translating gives CAIWQDGAYNEQFF.

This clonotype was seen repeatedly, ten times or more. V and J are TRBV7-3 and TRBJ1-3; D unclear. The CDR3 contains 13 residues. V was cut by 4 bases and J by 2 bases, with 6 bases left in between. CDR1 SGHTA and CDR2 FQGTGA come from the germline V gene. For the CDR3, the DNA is TGTGCCAGCAGCTCCTCTCCTGGAAACACCATATATTTT. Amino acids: CASSSSPGNTIYF.

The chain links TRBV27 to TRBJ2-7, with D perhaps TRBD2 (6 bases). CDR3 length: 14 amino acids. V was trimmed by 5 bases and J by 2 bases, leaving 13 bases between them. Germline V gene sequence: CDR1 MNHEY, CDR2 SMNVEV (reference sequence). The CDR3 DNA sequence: TGTGCCAGCAGTCCCGGGACTCTAGCCTACGAGCAGTACTTC. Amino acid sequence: CASSPGTLAYEQYF.

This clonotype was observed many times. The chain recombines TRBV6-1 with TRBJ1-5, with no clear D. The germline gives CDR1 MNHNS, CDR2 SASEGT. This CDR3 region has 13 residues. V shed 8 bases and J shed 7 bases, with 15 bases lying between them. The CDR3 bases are TGTGCCAGCTCCAGGCAGGATTGGCAGCCCCAGCATTTT. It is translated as CASSRQDWQPQHF.

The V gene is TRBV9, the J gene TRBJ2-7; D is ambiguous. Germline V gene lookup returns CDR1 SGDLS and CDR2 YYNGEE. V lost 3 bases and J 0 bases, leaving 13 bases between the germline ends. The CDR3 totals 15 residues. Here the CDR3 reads CASSEIRSNSYEQYF. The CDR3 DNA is TGTGCCAGCAGCGAGATTCGCTCGAACTCCTACGAGCAGTACTTC.

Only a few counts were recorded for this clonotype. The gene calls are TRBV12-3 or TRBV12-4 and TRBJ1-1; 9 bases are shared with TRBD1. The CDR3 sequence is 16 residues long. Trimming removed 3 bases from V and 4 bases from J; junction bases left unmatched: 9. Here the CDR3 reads CASSFGTGRFPTEAFF. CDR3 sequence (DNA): TGTGCCAGCAGTTTCGGGACAGGGCGCTTTCCCACTGAAGCTTTCTTT.

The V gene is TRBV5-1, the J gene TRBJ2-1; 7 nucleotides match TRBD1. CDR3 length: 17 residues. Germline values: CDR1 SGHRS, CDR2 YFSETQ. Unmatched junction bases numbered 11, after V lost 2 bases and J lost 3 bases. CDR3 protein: CASSFSLTGNLYNEQFF. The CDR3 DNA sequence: TGCGCCAGCAGCTTCTCCTTGACAGGGAACCTCTACAATGAGCAGTTCTTC.

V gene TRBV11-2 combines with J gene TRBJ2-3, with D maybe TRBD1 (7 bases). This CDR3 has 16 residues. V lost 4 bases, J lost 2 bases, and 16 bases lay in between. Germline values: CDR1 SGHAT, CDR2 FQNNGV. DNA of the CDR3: TGTGCCAGCAGCTCCAGGGGGGAGAAGGCCACAGATACGCAGTATTTT. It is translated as CASSSRGEKATDTQYF.

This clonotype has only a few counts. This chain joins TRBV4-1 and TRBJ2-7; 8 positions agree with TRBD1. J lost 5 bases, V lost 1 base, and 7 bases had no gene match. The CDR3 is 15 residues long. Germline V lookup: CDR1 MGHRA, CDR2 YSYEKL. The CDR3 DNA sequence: TGCGCCAGCAGCCAAGCGGGACAGGTTTATGACGAGCAGTACTTC. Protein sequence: CASSQAGQVYDEQYF.

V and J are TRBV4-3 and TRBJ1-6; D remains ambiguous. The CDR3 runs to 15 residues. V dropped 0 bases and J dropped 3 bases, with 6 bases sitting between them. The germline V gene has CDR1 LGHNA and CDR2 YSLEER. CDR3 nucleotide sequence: TGCGCCAGCAGCCAAGAATCGGACTATAATTCACCCCTCCACTTT. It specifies CASSQESDYNSPLHF.

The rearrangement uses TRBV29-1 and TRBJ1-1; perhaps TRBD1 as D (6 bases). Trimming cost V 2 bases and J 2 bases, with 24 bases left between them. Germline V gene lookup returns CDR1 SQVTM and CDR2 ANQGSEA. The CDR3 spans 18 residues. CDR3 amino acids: CSVEPGPYGQRLNTEAFF. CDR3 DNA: TGCAGCGTTGAACCTGGCCCTTACGGACAGAGACTCAACACTGAAGCTTTCTTT. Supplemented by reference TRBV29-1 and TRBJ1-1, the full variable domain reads SAVISQKPSRDICQRGTSLTIQCQVDSQVTMMFWYRQQPGQSLTLIATANQGSEATYESGFVIDKFPISRPNLTFSTLTVSNMSPEDSSIYLCSVEPGPYGQRLNTEAFFGQGTRLTVV.